This entry is about one T cell receptor beta chain. This specimen comes from a study of blood T cell repertoires in COVID-19. Across the study: PBMCs, B-cell-depleted T cells, or T cells provided the cDNA or gDNA that made up the material.

In the study's own analysis: Amplifying reference gene primers gave estimates of nucleated cell counts. The assay was immunoSEQ multiplex PCR, and TCRdb's table has in-frame clones only and misses some. V and J calls plus clone size are reproduced from that table; the DNA served to infer D and trimming. In the table there are under 250,000 clones, roughly nine tenths of which are singletons. There are 16 residues in the CDR3. Trimming pared 2 bases from V and 0 bases from J, leaving 13 bases between. Per germline, CDR1 MGHDK and CDR2 SYGVNS. The V and J genes are TRBV25-1 and TRBJ1-2; D is perhaps TRBD1 (5 bases). The TCR originated in a man aged 60-69 years who had recovered from COVID-19. What was sequenced was peripheral blood. CDR3 nucleotide sequence: TGTGCCAGCAGTGAAGGGGGGACGTTAGCTAACTATGGCTACACCTTC. Amino acids: CASSEGGTLANYGYTF.